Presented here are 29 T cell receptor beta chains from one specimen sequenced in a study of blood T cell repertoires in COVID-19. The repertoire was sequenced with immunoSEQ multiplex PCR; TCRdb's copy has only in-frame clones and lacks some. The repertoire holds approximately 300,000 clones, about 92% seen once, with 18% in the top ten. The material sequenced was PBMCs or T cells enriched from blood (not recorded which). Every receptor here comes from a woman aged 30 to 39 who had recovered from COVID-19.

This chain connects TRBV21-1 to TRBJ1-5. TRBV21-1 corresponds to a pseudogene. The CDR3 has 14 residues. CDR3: CASSCWEGNQPQHF. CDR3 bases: TGTGCCAGCAGCTGCTGGGAGGGTAATCAGCCCCAGCATTTT.

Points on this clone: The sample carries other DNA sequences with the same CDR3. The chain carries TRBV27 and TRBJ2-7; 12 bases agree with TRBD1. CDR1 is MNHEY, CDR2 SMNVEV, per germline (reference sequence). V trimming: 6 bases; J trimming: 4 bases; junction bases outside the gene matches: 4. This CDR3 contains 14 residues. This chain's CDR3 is CASRPGQGAYEQYF. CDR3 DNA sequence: TGTGCCAGCAGACCGGGACAGGGGGCGTACGAGCAGTACTTC.

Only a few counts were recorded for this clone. The CDR3 bases are TGTGCCAGCAGCCGATATAGCAATCAGCCCCAGCATTTT. Translation: CASSRYSNQPQHF. V usage is TRBV7-8 and J usage is TRBJ1-5; no reliable D call. The germline V and J ends were trimmed by 5 bases and 0 bases, with 5 bases remaining between them. Germline assignment: CDR1 SGHVS and CDR2 FQNEAQ. The CDR3 runs to 13 residues.

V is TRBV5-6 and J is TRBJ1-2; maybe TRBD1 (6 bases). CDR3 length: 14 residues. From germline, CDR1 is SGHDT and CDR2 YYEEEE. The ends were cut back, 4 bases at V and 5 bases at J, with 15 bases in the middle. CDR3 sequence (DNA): TGTGCCAGCAGCCACCGAGGGGGTTGGTATGGCTACACCTTC. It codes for CASSHRGGWYGYTF.

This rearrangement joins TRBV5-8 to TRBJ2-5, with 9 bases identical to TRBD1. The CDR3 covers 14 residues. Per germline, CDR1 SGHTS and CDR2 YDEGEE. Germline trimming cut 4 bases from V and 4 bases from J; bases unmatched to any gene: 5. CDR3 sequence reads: CASSNGQGRETQYF. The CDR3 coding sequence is TGTGCCAGCAGCAACGGACAGGGGCGAGAGACCCAGTACTTC.

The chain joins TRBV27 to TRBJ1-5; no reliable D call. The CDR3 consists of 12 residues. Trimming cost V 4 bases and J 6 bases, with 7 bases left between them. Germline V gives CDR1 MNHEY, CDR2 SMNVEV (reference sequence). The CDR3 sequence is CASSSRGQPQHF. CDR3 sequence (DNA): TGTGCCAGCAGTTCCCGAGGTCAGCCCCAGCATTTT.

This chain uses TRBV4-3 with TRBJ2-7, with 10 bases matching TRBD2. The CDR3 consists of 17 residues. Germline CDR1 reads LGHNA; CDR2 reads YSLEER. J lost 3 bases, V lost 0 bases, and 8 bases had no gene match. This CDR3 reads CASSQDLLTSGVYEQYF. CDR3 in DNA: TGCGCCAGCAGCCAAGATTTACTAACTAGCGGGGTCTACGAGCAGTACTTC.

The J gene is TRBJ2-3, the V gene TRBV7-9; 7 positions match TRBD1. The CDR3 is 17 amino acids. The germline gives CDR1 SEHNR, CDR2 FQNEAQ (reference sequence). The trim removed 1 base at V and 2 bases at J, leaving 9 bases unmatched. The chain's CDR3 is CASSLDSGTAYTDTQYF. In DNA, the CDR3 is TGTGCCAGCAGCTTAGATTCTGGGACAGCTTACACAGATACGCAGTATTTT. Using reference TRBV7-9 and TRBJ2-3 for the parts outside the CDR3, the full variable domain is DTGVSQNPRHKITKRGQNVTFRCDPISEHNRLYWYRQTLGQGPEFLTYFQNEAQLEKSRLLSDRFSAERPKGSFSTLEIQRTEQGDSAMYLCASSLDSGTAYTDTQYFGPGTRLTVL.

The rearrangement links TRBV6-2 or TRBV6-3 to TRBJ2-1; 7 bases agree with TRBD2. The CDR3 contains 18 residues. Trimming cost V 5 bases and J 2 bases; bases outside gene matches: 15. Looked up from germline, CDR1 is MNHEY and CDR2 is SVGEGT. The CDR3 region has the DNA TGTGCCAGCAGTCCCCACAGGCCAACTAGCGTCGCCTACAATGAGCAGTTCTTC. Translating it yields CASSPHRPTSVAYNEQFF.

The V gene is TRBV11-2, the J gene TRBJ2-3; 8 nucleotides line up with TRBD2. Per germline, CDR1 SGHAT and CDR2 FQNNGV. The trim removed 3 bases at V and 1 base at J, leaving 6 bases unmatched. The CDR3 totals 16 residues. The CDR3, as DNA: TGTGCCAGCAGCTTTCCAGCGGGGGTGGGCACAGATACGCAGTATTTT. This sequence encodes CASSFPAGVGTDTQYF. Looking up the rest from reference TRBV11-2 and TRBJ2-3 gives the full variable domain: EAGVAQSPRYKIIEKRQSVAFWCNPISGHATLYWYQQILGQGPKLLIQFQNNGVVDDSQLPKDRFSAERLKGVDSTLKIQPAKLEDSAVYLCASSFPAGVGTDTQYFGPGTRLTVL.

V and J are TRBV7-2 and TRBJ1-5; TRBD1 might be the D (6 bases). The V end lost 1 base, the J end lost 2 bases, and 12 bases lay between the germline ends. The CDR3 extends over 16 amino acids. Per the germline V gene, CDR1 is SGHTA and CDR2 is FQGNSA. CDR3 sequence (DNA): TGTGCCAGCAGCTTAGTCGGGGGGCTTGGCAATCAGCCCCAGCATTTT. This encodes CASSLVGGLGNQPQHF. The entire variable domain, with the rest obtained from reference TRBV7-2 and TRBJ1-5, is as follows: GAGVSQSPSNKVTEKGKDVELRCDPISGHTALYWYRQSLGQGLEFLIYFQGNSAPDKSGLPSDRFSAERTGGSVSTLTIQRTQQEDSAVYLCASSLVGGLGNQPQHFGDGTRLSIL.

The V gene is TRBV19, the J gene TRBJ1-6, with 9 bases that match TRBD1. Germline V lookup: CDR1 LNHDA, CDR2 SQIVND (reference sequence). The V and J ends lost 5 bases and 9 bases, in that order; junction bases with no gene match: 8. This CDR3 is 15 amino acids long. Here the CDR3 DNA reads TGTGCCAGTAGTTCATCCGGGACAGGGAGTTCACCCCTCCACTTT. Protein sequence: CASSSSGTGSSPLHF.

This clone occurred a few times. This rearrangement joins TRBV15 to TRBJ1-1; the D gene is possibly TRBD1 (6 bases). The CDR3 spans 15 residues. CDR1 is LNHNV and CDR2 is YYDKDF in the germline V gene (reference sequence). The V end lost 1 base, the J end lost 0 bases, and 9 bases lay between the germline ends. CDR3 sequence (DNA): TGTGCCACCAGCAGAGGGACAGTTATGAACACTGAAGCTTTCTTT. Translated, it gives CATSRGTVMNTEAFF. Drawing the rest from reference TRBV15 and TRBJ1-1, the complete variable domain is DAMVIQNPRYQVTQFGKPVTLSCSQTLNHNVMYWYQQKSSQAPKLLFHYYDKDFNNEADTPDNFQSRRPNTSFCFLDIRSPGLGDTAMYLCATSRGTVMNTEAFFGQGTRLTVV.

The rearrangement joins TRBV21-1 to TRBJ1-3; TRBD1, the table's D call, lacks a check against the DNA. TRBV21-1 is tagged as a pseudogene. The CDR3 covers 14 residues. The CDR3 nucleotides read TGTGCCAGCAGCACTCGGACAGTTGGAAACACCATATATTTT. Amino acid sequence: CASSTRTVGNTIYF.

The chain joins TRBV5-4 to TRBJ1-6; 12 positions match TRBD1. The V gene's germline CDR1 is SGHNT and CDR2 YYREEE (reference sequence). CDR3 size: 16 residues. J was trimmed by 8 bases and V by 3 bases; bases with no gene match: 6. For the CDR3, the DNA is TGTGCCAGCAGCTCCACGGGGACAGGGGGCGATTCACCCCTCCACTTT. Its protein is CASSSTGTGGDSPLHF.

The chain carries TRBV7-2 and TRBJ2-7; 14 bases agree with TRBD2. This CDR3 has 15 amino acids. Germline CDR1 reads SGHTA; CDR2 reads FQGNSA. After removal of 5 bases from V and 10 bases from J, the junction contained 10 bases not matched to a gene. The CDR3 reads CASSPGTSGSWGQYF. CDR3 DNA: TGTGCCAGCAGCCCAGGGACTAGCGGGAGTTGGGGACAGTACTTC.

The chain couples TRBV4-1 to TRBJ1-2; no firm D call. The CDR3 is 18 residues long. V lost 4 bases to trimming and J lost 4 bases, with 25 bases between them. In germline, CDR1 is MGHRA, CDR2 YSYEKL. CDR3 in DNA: TGCGCCAGCAGCCGGCAGCCATGGGAGGGAAACCGGGGCTATGGCTACACCTTC. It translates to CASSRQPWEGNRGYGYTF.

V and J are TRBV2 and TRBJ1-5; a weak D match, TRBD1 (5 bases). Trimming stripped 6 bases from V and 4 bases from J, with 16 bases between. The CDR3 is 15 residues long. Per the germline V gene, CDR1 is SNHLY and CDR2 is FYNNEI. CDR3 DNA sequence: TGTGCCAGCAGAGGGGCCCGGGGGAGGAATCAGCCCCAGCATTTT. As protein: CASRGARGRNQPQHF.

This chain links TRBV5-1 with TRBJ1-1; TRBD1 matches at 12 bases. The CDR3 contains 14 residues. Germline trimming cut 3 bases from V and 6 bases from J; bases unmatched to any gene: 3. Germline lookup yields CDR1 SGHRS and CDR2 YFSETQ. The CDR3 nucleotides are TGCGCCAGCAGCTCCGGGACAGGGGGCTCTGAAGCTTTCTTT. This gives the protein CASSSGTGGSEAFF.

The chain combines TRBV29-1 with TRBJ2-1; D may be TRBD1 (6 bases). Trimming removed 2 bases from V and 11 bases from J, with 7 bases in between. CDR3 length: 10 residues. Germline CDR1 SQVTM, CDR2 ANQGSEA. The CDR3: CSVETGQQFF. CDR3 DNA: TGCAGCGTTGAAACAGGGCAGCAGTTCTTC.

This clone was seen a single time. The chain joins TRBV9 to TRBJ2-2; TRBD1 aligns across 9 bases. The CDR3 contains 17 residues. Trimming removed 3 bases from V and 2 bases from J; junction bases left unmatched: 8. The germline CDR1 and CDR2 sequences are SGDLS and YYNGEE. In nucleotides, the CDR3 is TGTGCCAGCAGCGCCCAGACAGGGGGAGTCAACACCGGGGAGCTGTTTTTT. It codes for CASSAQTGGVNTGELFF.

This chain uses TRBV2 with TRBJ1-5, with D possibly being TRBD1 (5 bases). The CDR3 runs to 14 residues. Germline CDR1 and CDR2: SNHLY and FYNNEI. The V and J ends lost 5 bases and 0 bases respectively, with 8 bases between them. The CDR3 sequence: CASSQTVSNQPQHF. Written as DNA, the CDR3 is TGTGCCAGCAGTCAGACAGTTAGCAATCAGCCCCAGCATTTT.

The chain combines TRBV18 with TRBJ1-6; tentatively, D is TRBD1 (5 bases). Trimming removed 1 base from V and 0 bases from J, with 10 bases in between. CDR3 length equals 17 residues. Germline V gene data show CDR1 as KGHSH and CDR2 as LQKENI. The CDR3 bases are TGTGCCAGCTCACCACAACAGGTTCACTCCTATAATTCACCCCTCCACTTT. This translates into CASSPQQVHSYNSPLHF.

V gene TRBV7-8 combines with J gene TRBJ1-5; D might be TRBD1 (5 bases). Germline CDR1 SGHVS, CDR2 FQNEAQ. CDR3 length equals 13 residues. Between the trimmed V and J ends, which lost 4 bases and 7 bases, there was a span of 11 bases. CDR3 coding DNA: TGTGCCAGCAGCTCAGGGCGGGAGCAGCCCCAGCATTTT. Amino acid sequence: CASSSGREQPQHF.

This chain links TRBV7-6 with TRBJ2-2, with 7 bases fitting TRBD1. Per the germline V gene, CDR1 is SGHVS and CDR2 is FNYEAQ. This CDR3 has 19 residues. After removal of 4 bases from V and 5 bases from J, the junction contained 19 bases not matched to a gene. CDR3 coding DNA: TGTGCCAGCAGCTCCACATTCCGAGGGGGCTATACGGGGACCGGGGAGCTGTTTTTT. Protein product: CASSSTFRGGYTGTGELFF. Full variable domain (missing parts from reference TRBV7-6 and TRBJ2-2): GAGVSQSPRYKVTKRGQDVALRCDPISGHVSLYWYRQALGQGPEFLTYFNYEAQQDKSGLPNDRFSAERPEGSISTLTIQRTEQRDSAMYRCASSSTFRGGYTGTGELFFGEGSRLTVL.

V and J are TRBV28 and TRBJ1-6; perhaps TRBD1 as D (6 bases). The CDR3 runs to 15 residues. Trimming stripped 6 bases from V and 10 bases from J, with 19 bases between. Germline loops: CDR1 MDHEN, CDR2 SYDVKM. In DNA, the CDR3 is TGTGCCAGCAGCACCCTGAGGGGGGGAGGGTCACCCCTCCACTTT. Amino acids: CASSTLRGGGSPLHF.

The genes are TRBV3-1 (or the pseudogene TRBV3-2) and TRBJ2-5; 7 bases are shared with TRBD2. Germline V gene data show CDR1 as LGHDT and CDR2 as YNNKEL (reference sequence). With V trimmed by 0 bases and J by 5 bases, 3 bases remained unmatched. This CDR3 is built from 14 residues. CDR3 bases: TGTGCCAGCAGCCAAGAGGGGGGAGGGGAGACCCAGTACTTC. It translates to CASSQEGGGETQYF.

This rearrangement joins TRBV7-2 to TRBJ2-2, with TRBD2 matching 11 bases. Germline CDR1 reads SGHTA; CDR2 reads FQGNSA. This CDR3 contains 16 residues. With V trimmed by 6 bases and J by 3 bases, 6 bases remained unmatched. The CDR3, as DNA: TGTGCCAGCAGGCAGGGACTAGCGGACTACACCGGGGAGCTGTTTTTT. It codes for CASRQGLADYTGELFF.

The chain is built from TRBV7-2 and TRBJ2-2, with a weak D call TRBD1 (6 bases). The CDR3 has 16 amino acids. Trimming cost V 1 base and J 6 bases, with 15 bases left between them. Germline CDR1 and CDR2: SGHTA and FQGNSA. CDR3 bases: TGTGCCAGCAGCTTAGTGGGGGCTAGCTCGGCCGGGGAGCTGTTTTTT. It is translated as CASSLVGASSAGELFF.